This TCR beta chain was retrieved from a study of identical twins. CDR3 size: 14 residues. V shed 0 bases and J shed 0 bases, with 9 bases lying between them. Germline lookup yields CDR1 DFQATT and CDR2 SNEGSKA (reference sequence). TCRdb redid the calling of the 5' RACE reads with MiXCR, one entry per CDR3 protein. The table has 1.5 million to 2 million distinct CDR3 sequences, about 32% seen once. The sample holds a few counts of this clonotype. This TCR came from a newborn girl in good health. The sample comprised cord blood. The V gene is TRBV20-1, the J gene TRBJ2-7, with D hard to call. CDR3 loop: CSARDTSSSYEQYF. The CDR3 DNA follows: TGCAGTGCTAGAGATACTTCCAGCTCCTACGAGCAGTACTTC.